This passage covers 28 T cell receptor beta chains from one sample sequenced in a study of CD8+CD57+ T cells in acquired aplastic anemia. For CDR3 and TCR beta VDJ profiling, genomic DNA was the template used. TCRdb reprocessed the reads via MiXCR and lists one record per CDR3 protein. Counted here are 120,000 or so distinct CDR3 sequences, almost 40% occurring once; the ten biggest clones make up over 2%. The authors sequenced patients whose flow cytometry had shown CD8+CD57+ cell expansion. The sample consisted of sorted CD4+, CD8+, or CD8+CD57+ T cells (not recorded which) from PBMCs. The receptor source for this set is a human donor with aplastic anemia.

As regards this clonotype: Being one base from a much bigger clone, this may be a read error. This chain joins TRBV28 and TRBJ1-2, with D uncertain. CDR3 length: 14 amino acids. The V end was cut by 5 bases, the J end by 4 bases, with 14 bases between. Germline V gene data show CDR1 as MDHEN and CDR2 as SYDVKM. CDR3 sequence reads: CASSPIEVLYGYTF. The CDR3, as DNA: TGTGCCAGCAGTCCAATCGAGGTACTCTATGGCTACACCTTC.

This sequence joins TRBV19 and TRBJ2-1; D gene unclear. The CDR3 runs to 10 residues. The V gene lost 7 bases and the J gene lost 13 bases, with 11 bases spanning the gap. Germline V CDR1 and CDR2: LNHDA, SQIVND (reference sequence). The CDR3 DNA is TGTGCCAGTAAGGGTGCAGCACAGTTCTTC. This gives the protein CASKGAAQFF.

In its sample, this clonotype was seen many times. The chain has TRBV6-1 and TRBJ1-2; TRBD1 matches 9 bases. J was trimmed by 8 bases and V by 5 bases; bases with no gene match: 9. Germline V gene sequence: CDR1 MNHNS, CDR2 SASEGT. This CDR3 spans 14 amino acids. As DNA, the CDR3 is TGTGCCAGCAGTTCCATGGACAGGGGAAGGGGCTACACCTTC. The encoded protein is CASSSMDRGRGYTF.

The chain has TRBV7-8 and TRBJ2-3; 9 bases match TRBD2. CDR1 is SGHVS and CDR2 is FQNEAQ in the germline V gene. V dropped 5 bases and J dropped 5; count of bases not matched to a gene: 2. The CDR3 contains 13 residues. CDR3 protein: CASSRTSEDTQYF. CDR3 nucleotides: TGTGCCAGCAGCCGGACTAGCGAAGATACGCAGTATTTT.

This chain uses TRBV7-2 with TRBJ2-3; TRBD1 agrees at 7 bases. Germline V gene lookup returns CDR1 SGHTA and CDR2 FQGNSA. With V trimmed by 5 bases and J by 6 bases, 8 bases remained unmatched. This CDR3 spans 14 amino acids. Here the CDR3 reads CASSPRQGWDTQYF. The CDR3 DNA reads TGTGCCAGCAGCCCCCGACAGGGATGGGATACGCAGTATTTT.

The chain joins TRBV5-4 to TRBJ2-1; D is unclear. V was pared by 1 base and J by 5 bases, with 13 bases between. The germline CDR1 and CDR2 sequences are SGHNT and YYREEE (reference sequence). The CDR3 length is 15 residues. The CDR3 loop reads CASSLNLVQHNEQFF. The CDR3 nucleotides read TGTGCCAGCAGCTTGAATCTTGTACAACACAATGAGCAGTTCTTC.

The chain combines TRBV2 with TRBJ1-2; a possible D gene is TRBD1 (6 bases). V lost 1 base to trimming and J lost 2 bases, with 8 bases between them. CDR1 is SNHLY and CDR2 is FYNNEI in the germline V gene. The CDR3 covers 14 residues. Written as DNA, the CDR3 is TGTGCCAGCAGTGAAGGGCAGGGGAACTATGGCTACACCTTC. As protein: CASSEGQGNYGYTF. Filled out from reference TRBV2 and TRBJ1-2, the complete variable domain reads EPEVTQTPSHQVTQMGQEVILRCVPISNHLYFYWYRQILGQKVEFLVSFYNNEISEKSEIFDDQFSVERPDGSNFTLKIRSTKLEDSAMYFCASSEGQGNYGYTFGSGTRLTVV.

This clonotype occurred a few times. V usage is TRBV20-1 and J usage is TRBJ1-5, with a weak D call TRBD1 (5 bases). CDR3 size: 13 residues. Looked up from germline, CDR1 is DFQATT and CDR2 is SNEGSKA (reference sequence). V was pared by 0 bases and J by 7 bases, with 10 bases between. Written as DNA, the CDR3 is TGCAGTGCTAGAGATCTGGGGGGGCAGCCCCAGCATTTT. It codes for CSARDLGGQPQHF.

Of note for this clonotype: A much larger clone sits a single nucleotide away, making a read error possible. The genes are TRBV7-9 and TRBJ1-2; D might be TRBD1 (5 bases). CDR3 length: 15 amino acids. V was clipped by 0 bases and J by 4 bases, with 12 bases between them. Germline CDR1 is SEHNR and CDR2 is FQNEAQ (reference sequence). CDR3 in amino acids: CASSLAQGPSYGYTF. CDR3 DNA: TGTGCCAGCAGCTTAGCCCAGGGTCCTAGCTATGGCTACACCTTC.

The table lists this clonotype with many counts. This chain links TRBV19 with TRBJ1-3; D uncertain. Germline V gene lookup returns CDR1 LNHDA and CDR2 SQIVND (reference sequence). The CDR3 contains 15 residues. The V and J ends lost 6 bases and 0 bases respectively, with 12 bases between them. CDR3 sequence (DNA): TGTGCCAGTAGCTTAAACAGAGTCTCTGGAAACACCATATATTTT. This encodes CASSLNRVSGNTIYF.

This clonotype was observed a handful of times. This may come from a read error, since a much larger clone is one base off. The chain recombines TRBV20-1 with TRBJ2-4, with 11 positions matching TRBD1. The CDR3 has 13 residues. The germline gives CDR1 DFQATT, CDR2 SNEGSKA (reference sequence). The DNA for the CDR3 is TGCAGAGTAGGGACAGGGGGGGGGAACATTCAGTACTTC. Protein: CRVGTGGGNIQYF.

This chain joins TRBV20-1 and TRBJ1-5, with 10 positions matching TRBD1. The germline V gene has CDR1 DFQATT and CDR2 SNEGSKA (reference sequence). The V segment lost 5 bases and the J segment 3 bases; nucleotides outside the gene matches: 7. This CDR3 spans 15 amino acids. The CDR3 bases are TGCAGTGCTGGAACGGGGACAGGGGCCAATCAGCCCCAGCATTTT. Translated, it gives CSAGTGTGANQPQHF.

This clonotype was recorded at least ten times. For the CDR3, the DNA is TGTGCCAGCAGCTACTCCAGGGGTATTGCGGCCTATAATTCACCCCTCCACTTT. It encodes CASSYSRGIAAYNSPLHF. The chain has TRBV11-2 and TRBJ1-6, with a weak D call TRBD1 (6 bases). The CDR3 consists of 18 residues. The germline V and J ends were trimmed by 4 bases and 2 bases, with 18 bases remaining between them. Germline CDR1 SGHAT, CDR2 FQNNGV.

This clonotype has ten or more counts. The chain couples TRBV3-1 to TRBJ2-3, with 7 bases aligning to TRBD1. The J segment lost 2 bases and the V segment lost 4 bases, leaving 9 bases of the junction unmatched. Germline assignment: CDR1 LGHDT and CDR2 YNNKEL (reference sequence). The CDR3 contains 16 residues. The CDR3 DNA reads TGTGCCAGCAGCCTAACCCAGACAGGGCACACAGATACGCAGTATTTT. Protein sequence: CASSLTQTGHTDTQYF.

This clonotype was recorded at least ten times. V gene TRBV6-1 combines with J gene TRBJ1-2, with 7 bases lining up with TRBD1. The length of the CDR3 is 16 residues. The V segment lost 7 bases and the J segment 2 bases; nucleotides outside the gene matches: 13. Germline CDR1 MNHNS, CDR2 SASEGT. Written as DNA, the CDR3 is TGTGCCAGCATTCACATGAGGACAGGTCCAAACTATGGCTACACCTTC. Residues: CASIHMRTGPNYGYTF.

The chain employs TRBV24-1 and TRBJ2-7; TRBD1 matches at 9 bases. There are 16 residues in the CDR3. Unmatched junction bases numbered 6, after V lost 2 bases and J lost 2 bases. CDR1 and CDR2 from the germline V gene are KGHDR and SFDVKD. The CDR3 reads CATSDSMTGGAYEQYF. CDR3 nucleotides: TGTGCCACCAGTGATTCAATGACAGGGGGGGCCTACGAGCAGTACTTC.

This clonotype showed up many times. The chain is built from TRBV7-9 and TRBJ1-1, with D perhaps TRBD1 (5 bases). Between the trimmed V and J ends, which lost 5 bases and 2 bases, there was a span of 15 bases. The germline CDR1 and CDR2 sequences are SEHNR and FQNEAQ (reference sequence). The length of the CDR3 is 15 residues. CDR3 in DNA: TGTGCCAGCAGCCGGACACAGACCCTAAACACTGAAGCTTTCTTT. It translates to CASSRTQTLNTEAFF.

This clonotype was counted between two and nine times. The chain is built from TRBV4-3 and TRBJ1-1; 7 positions match TRBD1. V lost 1 base to trimming and J lost 0 bases; unmatched junction nucleotides: 8. CDR1 is LGHNA and CDR2 is YSLEER in the germline V gene. This CDR3 spans 17 amino acids. This chain's CDR3 is CASSQVGQLAVNTEAFF. For the CDR3, the DNA is TGCGCCAGCAGCCAAGTGGGACAGTTGGCGGTGAACACTGAAGCTTTCTTT.

The chain has TRBV10-3 and TRBJ2-3; D is unclear. The V end lost 8 bases, the J end lost 1 base, and 7 bases lay between the germline ends. The germline gives CDR1 ENHRY, CDR2 SYGVKD. The CDR3 is 12 amino acids. For the CDR3, the DNA is TGTGCCATCGGCGGCCGCACAGATACGCAGTATTTT. Its protein is CAIGGRTDTQYF.

The rearrangement joins TRBV10-1 to TRBJ2-1, with 7 nucleotides matching TRBD2. J was trimmed by 0 bases and V by 8 bases; bases with no gene match: 1. CDR1 WNHNN and CDR2 SYGVQD come from the germline V gene (reference sequence). The CDR3 extends over 13 amino acids. The CDR3 here is CASGRASYNEQFF. CDR3 nucleotides: TGCGCCAGCGGGAGGGCCTCCTACAATGAGCAGTTCTTC.

To note about this clonotype: The CDR3 end shows no conserved phenylalanine or tryptophan, and so a read error is likely. This sequence joins TRBV11-2 and TRBJ2-7, with 11 nucleotides matching TRBD1. J lost 4 bases, V lost 6 bases, and 11 bases had no gene match. The CDR3 consists of 16 residues. The V gene's germline CDR1 is SGHAT and CDR2 FQNNGV. The CDR3 reads CASSSSPGQGGYEQYS. For the CDR3, the DNA is TGTGCCAGCAGTTCCTCCCCGGGACAGGGGGGATACGAGCAGTACTCC.

This clonotype was counted many times. The chain couples TRBV7-2 to TRBJ2-7; D is possibly TRBD1 or TRBD2 (5 bases each). The V and J ends lost 1 base and 4 bases respectively, with 17 bases between them. The germline CDR1 and CDR2 sequences are SGHTA and FQGNSA. The CDR3 contains 16 residues. The CDR3 DNA is TGTGCCAGCAGCTTAGTTCGGGGCCATACTCAGTACGAGCAGTACTTC. This encodes CASSLVRGHTQYEQYF.

This clonotype was found a few times. This chain joins TRBV20-1 and TRBJ2-3; D possibly corresponds to TRBD2 (6 bases). This CDR3 region has 14 residues. V shed 3 bases and J shed 6 bases, with 16 bases lying between them. The germline CDR1 and CDR2 sequences are DFQATT and SNEGSKA (reference sequence). CDR3 DNA sequence: TGCAGTGCTAGCCCCGGGGGTATTCGGGATACGCAGTATTTT. Its translation: CSASPGGIRDTQYF.

The chain links TRBV7-3 to TRBJ2-3, with 8 bases matching TRBD1. Losses at the gene ends were 9 bases for V and 2 bases for J; bases not matched to a gene: 10. Germline CDR1 and CDR2: SGHTA and FQGTGA. The CDR3 length is 15 residues. The CDR3 here is CASSETGATTDTQYF. CDR3 nucleotide sequence: TGTGCCAGTAGCGAGACAGGGGCTACCACAGATACGCAGTATTTT. The complete variable domain, with remaining parts taken from reference TRBV7-3 and TRBJ2-3, reads GAGVSQTPSNKVTEKGKYVELRCDPISGHTALYWYRQSLGQGPEFLIYFQGTGAADDSGLPNDRFFAVRPEGSVSTLKIQRTERGDSAVYLCASSETGATTDTQYFGPGTRLTVL.

The genes are TRBV20-1 and TRBJ2-7, with D tentatively TRBD1 (6 bases). Germline lookup yields CDR1 DFQATT and CDR2 SNEGSKA (reference sequence). The CDR3 is 13 residues long. Trimming pared 6 bases from V and 2 bases from J, leaving 14 bases between. CDR3 amino acids: CSAPRQGTYEQYF. The CDR3 DNA is TGCAGTGCCCCAAGGCAGGGGACCTACGAGCAGTACTTC.

This clonotype showed up many times. The chain is built from TRBV5-6 and TRBJ1-4; 7 bases line up with TRBD1. V lost 4 bases to trimming and J lost 8 bases; unmatched junction nucleotides: 5. The CDR3 has 13 residues. Germline assignment: CDR1 SGHDT and CDR2 YYEEEE. CDR3: CASSRRDREKLFF. CDR3 coding DNA: TGTGCCAGCAGCCGCCGGGACAGAGAAAAACTGTTTTTT.

This clonotype was seen many times. V and J are TRBV12-3 or TRBV12-4 and TRBJ1-5; possible D gene TRBD1, 6 bases. The CDR3 runs to 16 residues. The ends were cut back, 3 bases at V and 2 bases at J, with 14 bases in the middle. The CDR3 protein is CASSFAGARGNQPQHF. The DNA of the CDR3 is TGTGCCAGCAGTTTCGCGGGGGCGCGGGGCAATCAGCCCCAGCATTTT.

This clonotype has only a few counts. The chain joins TRBV5-1 to TRBJ2-5; D perhaps matches TRBD1 (6 bases). CDR3 length: 15 residues. Deletions cut 2 bases from V and 5 bases from J, with 16 bases between. Germline V gene lookup returns CDR1 SGHRS and CDR2 YFSETQ. CDR3 DNA sequence: TGCGCCAGCAGCTTAAGGGGTCCAAGGGGGGAGACCCAGTACTTC. Amino acid sequence: CASSLRGPRGETQYF.